What follows are 27 T cell receptor beta chains derived from one specimen sequenced in a study of blood T cell repertoires in COVID-19. Sequencing was performed with immunoSEQ multiplex PCR; in TCRdb, only in-frame clones are kept and a portion is missing. The sample has about 250,000 clones; approximately 90% are singletons. The sequenced sample consisted of PBMCs or T cells enriched from blood (not recorded which). The source of these receptors is a man aged 35 to 55 who had recovered from COVID-19.

The chain recombines TRBV5-6 with TRBJ1-6, with 8 bases identical to TRBD1. CDR1 and CDR2 from the germline V gene are SGHDT and YYEEEE. The CDR3 has 14 residues. Trimming cost V 7 bases and J 5 bases; bases outside gene matches: 5. CDR3 bases: TGTGCCAGCTTAAGGACAGGGCATAATTCACCCCTCCACTTT. Amino acids: CASLRTGHNSPLHF.

The chain employs TRBV28 and TRBJ1-3; 9 nucleotides match TRBD1. V shed 3 bases and J 8 bases; nucleotides not matched to a gene: 5. The CDR3 sequence is 14 residues long. Looked up from germline, CDR1 is MDHEN and CDR2 is SYDVKM. CDR3 DNA sequence: TGTGCCAGCAGTTTGAACAGGGGGCTGGACACCATATATTTT. Its translation is CASSLNRGLDTIYF. The whole variable domain, remainder taken from reference TRBV28 and TRBJ1-3, is DVKVTQSSRYLVKRTGEKVFLECVQDMDHENMFWYRQDPGLGLRLIYFSYDVKMKEKGDIPEGYSVSREKKERFSLILESASTNQTSMYLCASSLNRGLDTIYFGEGSWLTVV.

The sample holds a few counts of this clone. The chain recombines TRBV11-2 with TRBJ1-1, with D unresolved. V lost 5 bases and J 10 bases, leaving 14 bases between the germline ends. The CDR3 consists of 12 residues. Germline CDR1 and CDR2: SGHAT and FQNNGV. This chain's CDR3 is CASSNWEVLAFF. In DNA form, the CDR3 reads TGTGCCAGCAGCAACTGGGAGGTTTTAGCTTTCTTT. The entire variable domain, with the rest obtained from reference TRBV11-2 and TRBJ1-1, is as follows: EAGVAQSPRYKIIEKRQSVAFWCNPISGHATLYWYQQILGQGPKLLIQFQNNGVVDDSQLPKDRFSAERLKGVDSTLKIQPAKLEDSAVYLCASSNWEVLAFFGQGTRLTVV.

V is TRBV19 and J is TRBJ2-1, with D perhaps TRBD1 (7 bases). This CDR3 comprises 16 residues. Germline V gene data show CDR1 as LNHDA and CDR2 as SQIVND (reference sequence). The V end was cut by 6 bases, the J end by 0 bases, with 15 bases between. The CDR3 spells CASRNSGGNSYNEQFF. CDR3 nucleotide sequence: TGTGCCAGTAGAAATTCAGGGGGGAACTCCTACAATGAGCAGTTCTTC.

The chain has TRBV29-1 and TRBJ2-1, with D uncertain. Trimming left V 1 base short and J 0 bases short, with 10 bases between. Germline lookup yields CDR1 SQVTM and CDR2 ANQGSEA. The CDR3 length is 15 residues. CDR3 amino acids: CSVEGDWVSYNEQFF. CDR3 nucleotides: TGCAGCGTTGAAGGCGACTGGGTCTCCTACAATGAGCAGTTCTTC.

The chain joins TRBV30 to TRBJ2-5; 10 bases line up with TRBD2. V lost 4 bases, J lost 9 bases, and 8 bases stayed unmatched. Germline V lookup: CDR1 GTSNPN, CDR2 SVGIG (reference sequence). The CDR3 is 13 amino acids. CDR3 protein: CAWTPAGGPPQYF. CDR3 DNA sequence: TGTGCCTGGACTCCAGCGGGGGGGCCACCCCAGTACTTC. Drawing the rest from reference TRBV30 and TRBJ2-5, the complete variable domain is SQTIHQWPATLVQPVGSPLSLECTVEGTSNPNLYWYRQAAGRGLQLLFYSVGIGQISSEVPQNLSASRPQDRQFILSSKKLLLSDSGFYLCAWTPAGGPPQYFGPGTRLLVL.

The chain joins TRBV5-5 to TRBJ2-3; tentative D call: TRBD1 (6 bases). Germline values: CDR1 SGHKS, CDR2 YYEKEE (reference sequence). V was shortened by 4 bases and J by 1 base, with 19 bases between the two germline ends. There are 17 residues in the CDR3. CDR3 region: CASSDLTGWDGTDTQYF. The CDR3 region has the DNA TGTGCCAGCAGCGATTTGACAGGTTGGGATGGCACAGATACGCAGTATTTT.

V and J are TRBV14 and TRBJ2-3; TRBD1 matches at 9 bases. Germline CDR1 reads SGHDN; CDR2 reads FVKESK. The CDR3 consists of 14 residues. The V gene end was trimmed by 4 bases and the J gene end by 6 bases; junction bases not matched to a gene: 5. In DNA, the CDR3 is TGTGCCAGCAGCCGACAGGGGGTTGGGGATACGCAGTATTTT. This sequence encodes CASSRQGVGDTQYF.

V gene TRBV5-1 combines with J gene TRBJ2-7; TRBD2 might be the D (7 bases). The CDR3 extends over 14 amino acids. V was trimmed by 1 base and J by 3 bases, leaving 11 bases between them. Germline V gene sequence: CDR1 SGHRS, CDR2 YFSETQ. The DNA of the CDR3 is TGCGCCAGCAGCTTGCGGGGAGGGGGCTACGAGCAGTACTTC. Its protein product is CASSLRGGGYEQYF.

The rearrangement uses TRBV5-1 and TRBJ2-1; 8 bases fit TRBD2. The V gene end was trimmed by 3 bases and the J gene end by 5 bases; junction bases not matched to a gene: 16. This CDR3 spans 18 amino acids. From germline, CDR1 is SGHRS and CDR2 YFSETQ. Written as DNA, the CDR3 is TGCGCCAGCAGCTCGCCCGCGGGCCGACTAGCGATTGACAATGAGCAGTTCTTC. Its translation is CASSSPAGRLAIDNEQFF.

The chain has TRBV15 and TRBJ2-1; D remains unclear. CDR3 length equals 14 residues. V dropped 1 base and J dropped 8 bases, with 12 bases sitting between them. From germline, CDR1 is LNHNV and CDR2 YYDKDF (reference sequence). DNA for the CDR3: TGTGCCACCAGCAGAGTGGCTAGTACGTATGAGCAGTTCTTC. Translation gives CATSRVASTYEQFF.

V and J are TRBV5-6 and TRBJ2-2, with D possibly TRBD1 on 6 matching bases. The CDR3 runs to 15 residues. Trimming shortened V by 0 bases and J by 1 base, and 7 bases separated the two germline ends. Germline V gene sequence: CDR1 SGHDT, CDR2 YYEEEE. The CDR3 DNA reads TGTGCCAGCAGCTTGGGCAGGGGGAACACCGGGGAGCTGTTTTTT. Its protein is CASSLGRGNTGELFF.

V is TRBV7-9 and J is TRBJ2-1; 8 nucleotides agree with TRBD2. The germline CDR1 and CDR2 sequences are SEHNR and FQNEAQ (reference sequence). J lost 4 bases, V lost 0 bases, and 5 bases had no gene match. This CDR3 region has 16 residues. In nucleotides, the CDR3 is TGTGCCAGCAGCTTAGCCCTAGCGGGCCCTTACAATGAGCAGTTCTTC. Its protein product is CASSLALAGPYNEQFF.

This sequence joins TRBV27 and TRBJ1-2, with a tentative D call TRBD1 (6 bases). Germline CDR1 and CDR2: MNHEY and SMNVEV (reference sequence). V lost 8 bases and J lost 1, with 17 bases in between. The CDR3 has 15 amino acids. DNA of the CDR3: TGTGCCAGCTCGCGTTTAAGAGGGGGTAACTATGGCTACACCTTC. Translating gives CASSRLRGGNYGYTF.

This chain uses TRBV6-5 with TRBJ2-7, with a tentative D call TRBD1 (6 bases). This CDR3 is built from 13 residues. Germline V gives CDR1 MNHEY, CDR2 SVGAGI. Trimming stripped 7 bases from V and 5 bases from J, with 15 bases between. CDR3 coding DNA: TGTGCCAGCAAAGGGGGAGATCCCCACGAGCAGTACTTC. The encoded protein is CASKGGDPHEQYF.

The V and J genes are TRBV6-5 and TRBJ2-7; 7 positions match TRBD1. Trimming cost V 6 bases and J 5 bases; bases outside gene matches: 13. This CDR3 contains 15 residues. Germline values: CDR1 MNHEY, CDR2 SVGAGI. The CDR3 bases are TGTGCCAGCAGCTCTCCGGGACAGAAACGGCACGAGCAGTACTTC. It encodes CASSSPGQKRHEQYF.

This chain connects TRBV3-1 (or the pseudogene TRBV3-2) to TRBJ1-4; no clear D gene. The CDR3 loop spans 14 amino acids. Trimming pared 0 bases from V and 3 bases from J, leaving 5 bases between. Germline V gives CDR1 LGHDT, CDR2 YNNKEL (reference sequence). CDR3 in DNA: TGTGCCAGCAGCCAAGACAGATCTAATGAAAAACTGTTTTTT. It specifies CASSQDRSNEKLFF.

On this clone: Within the sample, other DNA sequences also encode this same CDR3. V is TRBV10-3 and J is TRBJ1-2; D may be TRBD1 (5 bases). Germline CDR1 and CDR2: ENHRY and SYGVKD. V was trimmed by 3 bases and J by 2 bases, leaving 7 bases between them. The CDR3 spans 13 residues. CDR3 amino acids: CAISERQNYGYTF. CDR3 in DNA: TGTGCCATCAGTGAACGACAGAACTATGGCTACACCTTC.

The chain employs TRBV12-3 or TRBV12-4 and TRBJ2-7, with 8 bases aligning to TRBD2. V gave up 7 bases and J gave up 7 bases; unmatched junction bases: 6. The CDR3 is made up of 12 amino acids. In DNA, the CDR3 is TGTGCCAGCACCTCGGGGGGGTGGGAGCAGTACTTC. Translating gives CASTSGGWEQYF.

This clone has a handful of counts. In nucleotides, the CDR3 is TGTGCCACCAGTGAACGGGGTTCCGGGGACGAGCAGTACTTC. Translating it yields CATSERGSGDEQYF. V usage is TRBV24-1 and J usage is TRBJ2-7; D might be TRBD2 (5 bases). The V end was cut by 4 bases, the J end by 5 bases, with 14 bases between. The length of the CDR3 is 14 residues. Germline CDR1 KGHDR, CDR2 SFDVKD.

The V gene is TRBV16, the J gene TRBJ2-1; possibly TRBD1 for D (5 bases). Germline V CDR1 and CDR2: KGHSY, FQNENV. The CDR3 sequence is 15 residues long. The V and J ends lost 2 bases and 5 bases respectively, with 13 bases between them. DNA for the CDR3: TGTGCCAGCAGCCAAGGTGGGGCTACCCACAATGAGCAGTTCTTC. Encoded protein: CASSQGGATHNEQFF.

The chain combines TRBV30 with TRBJ1-2; 9 nucleotides line up with TRBD1. The CDR3 consists of 13 residues. V gave up 3 bases and J gave up 3 bases; unmatched junction bases: 2. Germline CDR1 is GTSNPN and CDR2 is SVGIG (reference sequence). CDR3 sequence reads: CAWRTGGDYGYTF. CDR3 DNA sequence: TGTGCCTGGAGGACAGGGGGAGACTATGGCTACACCTTC.

The chain employs TRBV5-4 and TRBJ2-7; D gene ambiguous. V lost 6 bases and J lost 0, with 10 bases in between. CDR1 is SGHNT and CDR2 is YYREEE in the germline V gene (reference sequence). CDR3 length equals 13 residues. The CDR3 region is CASKEAHSYEQYF. CDR3 bases: TGTGCCAGCAAAGAGGCTCACTCCTACGAGCAGTACTTC.

This clone was seen a single time. The V call is TRBV5-1, the J call TRBJ1-5; the match to TRBD1 covers 8 bases. Trimming removed 4 bases from V and 7 bases from J; junction bases left unmatched: 10. This CDR3 is 15 amino acids long. The germline V gene has CDR1 SGHRS and CDR2 YFSETQ. In DNA form, the CDR3 reads TGCGCCAGCAGCCTTCGTCAGGGGGCTGAACAGCCCCAGCATTTT. Protein sequence: CASSLRQGAEQPQHF.

In this sample, this clone turned up a few times. This rearrangement joins TRBV7-8 to TRBJ1-6; TRBD1 matches at 10 bases. Germline CDR1 and CDR2: SGHVS and FQNEAQ. V was clipped by 5 bases and J by 5 bases; unmatched bases: 15. The CDR3 runs to 19 residues. The CDR3 coding sequence is TGTGCCAGCAGCCTCCCGGGACAGGGGCAGTCTTATCATAATTCACCCCTCCACTTT. This codes for CASSLPGQGQSYHNSPLHF.

The chain employs TRBV7-2 and TRBJ2-5; the D gene is possibly TRBD2 (5 bases). V lost 1 base and J lost 2, with 8 bases in between. The CDR3 is made up of 14 amino acids. Germline V lookup: CDR1 SGHTA, CDR2 FQGNSA. CDR3: CASSLGWRQETQYF. The CDR3 DNA reads TGTGCCAGCAGCTTAGGCTGGAGGCAAGAGACCCAGTACTTC. The full variable domain, rest sourced from reference TRBV7-2 and TRBJ2-5, is GAGVSQSPSNKVTEKGKDVELRCDPISGHTALYWYRQSLGQGLEFLIYFQGNSAPDKSGLPSDRFSAERTGGSVSTLTIQRTQQEDSAVYLCASSLGWRQETQYFGPGTRLLVL.

This rearrangement joins TRBV27 to TRBJ1-1, with D possibly being TRBD1 (6 bases). CDR1 and CDR2 from the germline V gene are MNHEY and SMNVEV (reference sequence). CDR3 length equals 15 residues. The ends were cut back, 1 base at V and 2 bases at J, with 11 bases in the middle. CDR3 residues: CASSLLRGGNTEAFF. In DNA form, the CDR3 reads TGTGCCAGCAGTTTATTGAGGGGGGGAAACACTGAAGCTTTCTTT.